Sequencing of this T cell receptor (beta chain) was carried out in a study of tumor and adjacent non-tumor tissue in lung cancer. The template was RNA from unsorted bulk tissue. Distant lung tissue was collected more than 3 cm away from the tumor edge. TCRbeta libraries were built with three rounds of nested PCR, modified from ARM-PCR. TCRdb reanalysed the multiplex PCR reads using MiXCR and keeps one entry per CDR3 protein. The table shows about 50,000 distinct CDR3 sequences, with 60% to 80% occurring only once. Notes on the study in general: Top 100 clones took a larger repertoire share in normal lung.

The CDR3 covers 11 residues. Germline CDR1 is SQVTM and CDR2 is ANQGSEA. Notes on this clonotype: The antigen is not known. The junction shows a germline mismatch at one end, possibly a read error.

The sequence was collected from a woman aged 55-69 years with non-small cell lung cancer. The chain couples TRBV29-1 to TRBJ2-5; D gene uncertain. The sequenced material came from distant non-tumor lung tissue. The CDR3 spells CSVVSQEAQYF. In DNA, the CDR3 is TGCAGCGTTGTGTCCCAAGAGGCCCAGTACTTC.